These 25 T cell receptor beta chains were sequenced from one sample in a study. TCRdb redid the calling of the RT-PCR reads with MiXCR, one entry per CDR3 protein. The sample yields more than 550,000 distinct CDR3 sequences, 12% to 15% seen once. The sample was memory CD4+ T cells from blood. These receptor sequences come from a female donor in good health, serving as a healthy control.

The sample holds a few counts of this clonotype. The chain couples TRBV20-1 to TRBJ2-4; D remains ambiguous. Germline CDR1 is DFQATT and CDR2 is SNEGSKA (reference sequence). CDR3 length: 11 residues. CDR3 residues: CGWADKNIQYF. As DNA, the CDR3 is TGCGGATGGGCTGACAAAAACATTCAGTACTTC.

Many counts were recorded for this clonotype. CDR3: CSAPPEFSNTEAFF. Written as DNA, the CDR3 is TGCAGTGCCCCGCCAGAGTTCTCGAACACTGAAGCTTTCTTT. This chain joins TRBV20-1 and TRBJ1-1; D uncertain. CDR3 size: 14 residues. V was trimmed by 6 bases and J by 1 base, leaving 15 bases between them. From germline, CDR1 is DFQATT and CDR2 SNEGSKA (reference sequence).

This clonotype was picked up many times. V is TRBV20-1 and J is TRBJ1-4, with TRBD1 matching over 10 bases. The CDR3 has 13 residues. V gave up 6 bases and J gave up 5 bases; unmatched junction bases: 3. From germline, CDR1 is DFQATT and CDR2 SNEGSKA (reference sequence). CDR3 sequence: CSASDRGNEKLFF. Here the CDR3 DNA reads TGCAGTGCCTCGGACAGGGGGAATGAAAAACTGTTTTTT.

There are a few counts of this clonotype. This CDR3 reads CASSPGGQGKNIQYF. In nucleotides, the CDR3 is TGTGCCAGCAGTCCCGGGGGACAGGGCAAAAACATTCAGTACTTC. The rearrangement uses TRBV28 and TRBJ2-4; 9 bases line up with TRBD1. The V and J ends lost 5 bases and 3 bases, in that order; junction bases with no gene match: 5. CDR1 and CDR2 (germline): MDHEN, SYDVKM. The CDR3 contains 15 residues.

The chain couples TRBV10-3 to TRBJ2-2, with D possibly matching TRBD1 (6 bases). Germline values: CDR1 ENHRY, CDR2 SYGVKD. V was shortened by 6 bases and J by 0 bases, with 14 bases between the two germline ends. The CDR3 loop spans 16 amino acids. The CDR3, as DNA: TGTGCCATCAGGGACTCGTCAGGGGCGAACACCGGGGAGCTGTTTTTT. It yields the protein CAIRDSSGANTGELFF.

There are a few counts of this clonotype. The chain has TRBV7-3 and TRBJ2-1; D not certain. The germline gives CDR1 SGHTA, CDR2 FQGTGA. V lost 5 bases to trimming and J lost 10 bases, with 15 bases between them. The CDR3 covers 13 residues. Here the CDR3 DNA reads TGTGCCAGCAGCCGAAGCCCCGTGGCAGAGCAGTTCTTC. It translates to CASSRSPVAEQFF.

The J gene is TRBJ1-3, the V gene TRBV7-2; D uncertain. The V gene lost 5 bases and the J gene lost 8 bases, with 10 bases spanning the gap. Germline V CDR1 and CDR2: SGHTA, FQGNSA. The CDR3 has 12 amino acids. CDR3 region: CASSPTADTIYF. In DNA form, the CDR3 reads TGTGCCAGCAGCCCAACAGCAGACACCATATATTTT. The whole variable domain, remainder taken from reference TRBV7-2 and TRBJ1-3, is GAGVSQSPSNKVTEKGKDVELRCDPISGHTALYWYRQSLGQGLEFLIYFQGNSAPDKSGLPSDRFSAERTGGSVSTLTIQRTQQEDSAVYLCASSPTADTIYFGEGSWLTVV.

This clonotype was seen many times. V and J are TRBV20-1 and TRBJ2-3; the D is unclear. The CDR3 runs to 15 residues. V dropped 3 bases and J dropped 1 base, with 14 bases sitting between them. Looked up from germline, CDR1 is DFQATT and CDR2 is SNEGSKA (reference sequence). CDR3 sequence reads: CSASHPSDRTDTQYF. Here the CDR3 DNA reads TGCAGTGCTAGCCACCCGTCGGATCGCACAGATACGCAGTATTTT.

This clonotype was seen many times. The chain couples TRBV7-9 to TRBJ1-1; 8 bases are shared with TRBD1. This CDR3 is 13 amino acids long. Germline CDR1 reads SEHNR; CDR2 reads FQNEAQ (reference sequence). The V gene end was trimmed by 11 bases and the J gene end by 1 base; junction bases not matched to a gene: 6. CDR3 residues: CAGDRPENTEAFF. In DNA, the CDR3 is TGTGCCGGGGACAGGCCCGAGAACACTGAAGCTTTCTTT. The complete variable domain, with remaining parts taken from reference TRBV7-9 and TRBJ1-1, reads DTGVSQNPRHKITKRGQNVTFRCDPISEHNRLYWYRQTLGQGPEFLTYFQNEAQLEKSRLLSDRFSAERPKGSFSTLEIQRTEQGDSAMYLCAGDRPENTEAFFGQGTRLTVV.

This clonotype was counted many times. This chain joins TRBV5-1 and TRBJ1-5; no clear D. Germline V lookup: CDR1 SGHRS, CDR2 YFSETQ. CDR3 length: 13 amino acids. V dropped 5 bases and J dropped 5 bases, with 11 bases sitting between them. The CDR3 DNA sequence: TGCGCCAGCAGGCCGGACGTAGATCAGCCCCAGCATTTT. Translated, it gives CASRPDVDQPQHF.

The chain recombines TRBV29-1 with TRBJ1-1; D ambiguous. Trimming stripped 2 bases from V and 4 bases from J, with 11 bases between. Germline V gene lookup returns CDR1 SQVTM and CDR2 ANQGSEA. This CDR3 region has 13 residues. The DNA of the CDR3 is TGCAGCGTTGAACTGGGTCGGGGCACTGAAGCTTTCTTT. Protein: CSVELGRGTEAFF.

This clonotype was found a few times. The chain uses TRBV30 and TRBJ1-5, with D possibly matching TRBD1 (6 bases). Germline V gene sequence: CDR1 GTSNPN, CDR2 SVGIG (reference sequence). The V end lost 0 bases, the J end lost 6 bases, and 18 bases lay between the germline ends. There are 16 residues in the CDR3. The DNA of the CDR3 is TGTGCCTGGAGTGTAAGTGTGGGGGGCGACGGTCAGCCCCAGCATTTT. It is translated as CAWSVSVGGDGQPQHF.

J is TRBJ1-5 and V is TRBV7-9, with 11 bases lining up with TRBD1. Trimming removed 2 bases from V and 5 bases from J; junction bases left unmatched: 8. Germline V CDR1 and CDR2: SEHNR, FQNEAQ (reference sequence). This CDR3 comprises 17 residues. CDR3 coding DNA: TGTGCCAGCAGCTTATACGGGACAGGGGGTCTTGATCAGCCCCAGCATTTT. It is translated as CASSLYGTGGLDQPQHF.

Only a few counts were recorded for this clonotype. V and J are TRBV12-3 or TRBV12-4 and TRBJ1-2; D is ambiguous. Trimming stripped 4 bases from V and 4 bases from J, with 13 bases between. The CDR3 totals 14 residues. CDR3 DNA sequence: TGTGCCAGCAGTTCTCTCGGAGTTGGCTATGGCTACACCTTC. It codes for CASSSLGVGYGYTF.

The chain recombines TRBV10-3 with TRBJ2-2, with D perhaps matching TRBD1 (5 bases). The V end lost 3 bases, the J end lost 3 bases, and 8 bases lay between the germline ends. CDR1 is ENHRY and CDR2 is SYGVKD in the germline V gene. The CDR3 extends over 14 amino acids. CDR3 residues: CAISDRADTGELFF. CDR3 nucleotides: TGTGCCATCAGTGACAGGGCGGACACCGGGGAGCTGTTTTTT.

This clonotype occurred many times. The chain combines TRBV20-1 with TRBJ2-7; TRBD1 aligns across 9 bases. The trim removed 3 bases at V and 3 bases at J, leaving 9 bases unmatched. From germline, CDR1 is DFQATT and CDR2 SNEGSKA (reference sequence). The CDR3 is 15 amino acids. The CDR3 region is CSASGVKTGGYEQYF. The DNA of the CDR3 is TGCAGTGCTAGCGGCGTTAAGACAGGGGGCTACGAGCAGTACTTC.

This clonotype was observed a handful of times. This chain uses TRBV20-1 with TRBJ1-1, with 8 bases aligning to TRBD1. Germline V CDR1 and CDR2: DFQATT, SNEGSKA (reference sequence). The ends lost 4 bases at V and 4 bases at J; junction bases unmatched: 8. The CDR3 totals 14 residues. CDR3 region: CSAIPFDRGTEAFF. The CDR3 coding sequence is TGCAGTGCTATCCCATTTGACAGGGGCACTGAAGCTTTCTTT.

The table lists this clonotype with a few counts. J is TRBJ2-2 and V is TRBV6-6; D may be TRBD2 (6 bases). The CDR3 spans 12 residues. Germline values: CDR1 MNHNY, CDR2 SVGAGI (reference sequence). V lost 5 bases and J 9 bases, leaving 10 bases between the germline ends. CDR3 in DNA: TGTGCCAGCAGTCTCGGGAGACGGGAGCTGTTTTTT. Residues: CASSLGRRELFF.

This clonotype was seen a handful of times. V usage is TRBV29-1 and J usage is TRBJ2-3, with D unresolved. The CDR3 consists of 15 residues. CDR1 SQVTM and CDR2 ANQGSEA come from the germline V gene. V lost 4 bases to trimming and J lost 2 bases, with 16 bases between them. CDR3 amino acids: CSVVGSEGPTDTQYF. CDR3 nucleotides: TGCAGCGTTGTGGGGTCTGAAGGTCCCACAGATACGCAGTATTTT.

In its sample, this clonotype was seen a few times. The V and J genes are TRBV20-1 and TRBJ1-2, with D unclear. This CDR3 comprises 14 residues. V was clipped by 5 bases and J by 0 bases, with 13 bases between them. Germline V gene sequence: CDR1 DFQATT, CDR2 SNEGSKA (reference sequence). CDR3 in DNA: TGCAGTGCTCACGGGAGGCGAGCTAACTATGGCTACACCTTC. Residues: CSAHGRRANYGYTF.

The chain carries TRBV20-1 and TRBJ1-1; D might be TRBD1 (6 bases). V lost 3 bases and J 1 base, leaving 12 bases between the germline ends. Germline lookup yields CDR1 DFQATT and CDR2 SNEGSKA (reference sequence). The CDR3 length is 14 residues. CDR3 amino acids: CSASREGGNTEAFF. The DNA of the CDR3 is TGCAGTGCTAGCCGGGAGGGGGGGAACACTGAAGCTTTCTTT.

The genes are TRBV4-2 and TRBJ2-3, with D tentatively TRBD2 (5 bases). Trimming removed 1 base at V and 6 bases at J, with 17 bases between. CDR1 and CDR2 from the germline V gene are LGHNA and YNFKEQ. The CDR3 totals 16 residues. CDR3 protein: CASSQGLGEGRDTQYF. CDR3 coding DNA: TGTGCCAGCAGCCAAGGATTGGGCGAGGGCCGGGATACGCAGTATTTT.

This clonotype came up a few times. The J gene is TRBJ1-5, the V gene TRBV7-9, with a weak D call TRBD1 (5 bases). The V and J ends lost 5 bases and 6 bases respectively, with 23 bases between them. Germline assignment: CDR1 SEHNR and CDR2 FQNEAQ (reference sequence). This CDR3 contains 17 residues. DNA of the CDR3: TGTGCCAGCAGCCAGATTCCCCAGGGCGGGGTCGGTCAGCCCCAGCATTTT. Protein product: CASSQIPQGGVGQPQHF.

This clonotype was observed a few times. This chain links TRBV27 with TRBJ2-7; TRBD2 matches at 12 bases. Germline V gene data show CDR1 as MNHEY and CDR2 as SMNVEV (reference sequence). The V and J ends lost 5 bases and 2 bases, in that order; junction bases with no gene match: 7. The CDR3 is 16 residues long. The chain's CDR3 is CASSPHPSGRAYEQYF. In DNA, the CDR3 is TGTGCCAGCAGTCCCCACCCTAGCGGGAGGGCCTACGAGCAGTACTTC.

The chain uses TRBV20-1 and TRBJ2-5; possible D gene TRBD1, 6 bases. V was pared by 5 bases and J by 5 bases, with 21 bases between. Germline V gene sequence: CDR1 DFQATT, CDR2 SNEGSKA (reference sequence). The CDR3 has 15 amino acids. The DNA for the CDR3 is TGCAGTGCTCTTCACCTACAGGGAGCCCAGGAGACCCAGTACTTC. It encodes CSALHLQGAQETQYF.